A single T cell receptor beta chain is shown here with its context. CDR1 is SGHTA, CDR2 FQGTGA, per germline. With 5 bases clipped from V and 0 bases from J, the junction kept 9 bases outside the gene matches. The CDR3 totals 19 residues. These data come from a study of blood T cell repertoires in COVID-19. The table came from immunoSEQ multiplex PCR; TCRdb's copy has only in-frame clones and leaves some out. Of about 17,000 clones listed, approximately 92% are singletons. The sample taken for sequencing was peripheral blood. V and J are TRBV7-3 and TRBJ2-1; 14 positions match TRBD2. This TCR derives from a man aged 60 to 75 with active COVID-19. As DNA, the CDR3 is TGTGCCAGCAGCCTAGGGCGACTAGCGGGGGGGAGCTCCTACAATGAGCAGTTCTTC. Its translation: CASSLGRLAGGSSYNEQFF.